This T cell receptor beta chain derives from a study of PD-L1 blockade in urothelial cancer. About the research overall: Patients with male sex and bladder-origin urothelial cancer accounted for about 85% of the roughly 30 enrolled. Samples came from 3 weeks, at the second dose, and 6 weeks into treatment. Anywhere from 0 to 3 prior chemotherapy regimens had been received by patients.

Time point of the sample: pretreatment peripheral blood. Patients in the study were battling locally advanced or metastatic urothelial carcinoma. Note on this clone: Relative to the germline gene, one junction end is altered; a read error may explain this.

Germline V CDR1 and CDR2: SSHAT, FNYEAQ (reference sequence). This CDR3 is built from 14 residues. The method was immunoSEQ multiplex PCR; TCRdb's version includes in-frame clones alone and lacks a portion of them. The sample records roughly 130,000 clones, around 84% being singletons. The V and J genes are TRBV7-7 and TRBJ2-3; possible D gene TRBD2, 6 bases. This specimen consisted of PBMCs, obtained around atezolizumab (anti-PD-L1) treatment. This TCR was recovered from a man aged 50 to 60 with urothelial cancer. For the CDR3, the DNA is TGTGCTAGCAGCCCTACCCCGGGAGACGATACGCAGTATTTT. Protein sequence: CASSPTPGDDTQYF.